The 24 T cell receptor beta chains below were found in one sample sequenced in a study of blood T cell repertoires in COVID-19. Sequencing used immunoSEQ multiplex PCR; TCRdb keeps in-frame clones, though not all of them. The sample lists more than 250,000 clones, over 75% occurring once. The source material was PBMCs or T cells enriched from blood (not recorded which). The receptor set was obtained from a woman aged 25 to 39 who had recovered from COVID-19.

The chain combines TRBV28 with TRBJ2-2, with TRBD1 matching 11 bases. V gave up 1 base and J gave up 5 bases; unmatched junction bases: 6. The CDR3 extends over 17 amino acids. Germline assignment: CDR1 MDHEN and CDR2 SYDVKM. The CDR3 loop is CASSLLPWDRGTGELFF. Written as DNA, the CDR3 is TGTGCCAGCAGTTTATTACCGTGGGACAGGGGGACCGGGGAGCTGTTTTTT.

V and J are TRBV4-2 and TRBJ2-7; 16 bases are shared with TRBD2. Germline CDR1 LGHNA, CDR2 YNFKEQ. CDR3 size: 19 residues. Losses at the gene ends were 0 bases for V and 3 bases for J; bases not matched to a gene: 8. CDR3 in amino acids: CASSQDGTSGGAVVYEQYF. Written as DNA, the CDR3 is TGTGCCAGCAGCCAAGATGGGACTAGCGGGGGGGCCGTAGTCTACGAGCAGTACTTC.

The rearrangement joins TRBV19 to TRBJ2-6; D is possibly TRBD1 (6 bases). The CDR3 extends over 13 amino acids. Trimming left V 8 bases short and J 1 base short, with 6 bases between. In germline, CDR1 is LNHDA, CDR2 SQIVND (reference sequence). CDR3 nucleotide sequence: TGTGCCAGTGGACAGTCTGGGGCCAACGTCCTGACTTTC. Protein: CASGQSGANVLTF.

The chain combines TRBV15 with TRBJ1-6; the D gene is possibly TRBD1 (5 bases). CDR3 length equals 13 residues. V lost 4 bases and J 12 bases, leaving 13 bases between the germline ends. CDR1 LNHNV and CDR2 YYDKDF come from the germline V gene (reference sequence). CDR3 protein: CATSTEGHLPLHF. The CDR3 DNA is TGTGCCACCAGCACAGAAGGACATTTACCCCTCCACTTT.

The chain is built from TRBV6-5 and TRBJ1-2; the match to TRBD1 covers 7 bases. Germline values: CDR1 MNHEY, CDR2 SVGAGI. With 6 bases clipped from V and 4 bases from J, the junction kept 2 bases outside the gene matches. The CDR3 totals 12 residues. The CDR3 DNA reads TGTGCCAGCAGAAGGACAGGCTATGGCTACACCTTC. The encoded protein is CASRRTGYGYTF.

Concerning this clone: As the CDR3 is not closed by the conserved phenylalanine or tryptophan, this likely results from a read error. No DNA is shown, since the ends of the CDR3 on it are uncertain; the CDR3 is the one TCRdb lists. The chain has TRBV12-3 or TRBV12-4 and TRBJ1-1; the DNA was not used to check the table's D call, TRBD1. The CDR3 contains 12 residues when both ends are counted. CDR3 protein: CASSLSRDSLTI.

Remarks on this clone: The sample has other DNA sequences that encode this CDR3 too. The V gene is TRBV7-3, the J gene TRBJ1-1, with no clear D. Germline-derived CDR1 and CDR2 are SGHTA and FQGTGA. V dropped 4 bases and J dropped 2 bases, with 8 bases sitting between them. This CDR3 comprises 13 residues. CDR3 sequence: CASSSTGNTEAFF. The CDR3 region has the DNA TGTGCCAGCAGCTCCACGGGAAACACTGAAGCTTTCTTT. Full variable domain (rest looked up from reference TRBV7-3 and TRBJ1-1): GAGVSQTPSNKVTEKGKYVELRCDPISGHTALYWYRQSLGQGPEFLIYFQGTGAADDSGLPNDRFFAVRPEGSVSTLKIQRTERGDSAVYLCASSSTGNTEAFFGQGTRLTVV.

V gene TRBV4-1 combines with J gene TRBJ1-4, with D possibly TRBD1 on 6 matching bases. Germline V CDR1 and CDR2: MGHRA, YSYEKL. Deletions cut 2 bases from V and 8 bases from J, with 27 bases between. CDR3 length: 19 amino acids. The CDR3 reads CASSQHPRGDPRVEEKLFF. The CDR3 region has the DNA TGCGCCAGCAGCCAACATCCCAGGGGAGACCCCCGAGTAGAGGAAAAACTGTTTTTT.

The chain carries TRBV28 and TRBJ1-2; 7 positions match TRBD1. This CDR3 has 14 residues. Germline CDR1 MDHEN, CDR2 SYDVKM. Losses at the gene ends were 2 bases for V and 4 bases for J; bases not matched to a gene: 4. In nucleotides, the CDR3 is TGTGCCAGCAGTTTAGACAGGGCGGTCTATGGCTACACCTTC. This translates into CASSLDRAVYGYTF.

The chain uses TRBV19 and TRBJ2-3; TRBD1 matches 7 bases. The germline CDR1 and CDR2 sequences are LNHDA and SQIVND (reference sequence). The CDR3 is 16 amino acids. With 7 bases clipped from V and 7 bases from J, the junction kept 17 bases outside the gene matches. The DNA of the CDR3 is TGTGCCAGTATGCCCCTAGGGGGCGGCGAGAGGAATACGCAGTATTTT. This encodes CASMPLGGGERNTQYF.

The chain uses TRBV5-4 and TRBJ1-3, with 7 bases lining up with TRBD1. This CDR3 is 15 amino acids long. The V and J ends lost 0 bases and 5 bases, in that order; junction bases with no gene match: 5. Per germline, CDR1 SGHNT and CDR2 YYREEE (reference sequence). The CDR3 is CASSLGPDRRNTIYF. The CDR3 region has the DNA TGTGCCAGCAGCTTGGGGCCGGACAGGAGAAACACCATATATTTT.

The chain employs TRBV4-1 and TRBJ2-3; D possibly corresponds to TRBD2 (6 bases). Germline loops: CDR1 MGHRA, CDR2 YSYEKL. V lost 3 bases and J lost 1, with 14 bases in between. The CDR3 extends over 16 amino acids. In nucleotides, the CDR3 is TGCGCCAGCAGCCACCGGGCGGGGACTCGCACAGATACGCAGTATTTT. It codes for CASSHRAGTRTDTQYF.

This clone appeared a single time. This chain joins TRBV19 and TRBJ1-1, with 10 positions matching TRBD1. V gave up 5 bases and J gave up 1 base; unmatched junction bases: 13. The CDR3 has 18 amino acids. Germline assignment: CDR1 LNHDA and CDR2 SQIVND (reference sequence). CDR3 protein: CASSLSPGQGIRNTEAFF. The DNA for the CDR3 is TGTGCCAGTAGTCTAAGCCCGGGACAGGGGATAAGGAACACTGAAGCTTTCTTT.

This sequence joins TRBV7-2 and TRBJ2-7; 7 nucleotides line up with TRBD2. The CDR3 has 14 amino acids. V was clipped by 6 bases and J by 2 bases; unmatched bases: 7. Germline-derived CDR1 and CDR2 are SGHTA and FQGNSA. The CDR3 nucleotides are TGTGCCAGCAGGTCCGGAGCGGGGCCCTACGAGCAGTACTTC. This sequence encodes CASRSGAGPYEQYF.

V and J are TRBV27 and TRBJ1-1, with a weak D call TRBD1 (5 bases). V lost 3 bases, J lost 6 bases, and 11 bases lay in between. Germline-derived CDR1 and CDR2 are MNHEY and SMNVEV (reference sequence). There are 13 residues in the CDR3. CDR3 bases: TGTGCCAGCAGTTTTGGGGGGAGCGCTGAAGCTTTCTTT. Encoded protein: CASSFGGSAEAFF.

This sequence joins TRBV2 and TRBJ1-4; perhaps TRBD1 as D (5 bases). The germline V and J ends were trimmed by 6 bases and 8 bases, with 19 bases remaining between them. The CDR3 sequence is 15 residues long. Germline V gene sequence: CDR1 SNHLY, CDR2 FYNNEI. The CDR3 spells CASSAPGFVVEKLFF. The CDR3 nucleotides are TGTGCCAGCAGCGCCCCAGGGTTCGTTGTAGAAAAACTGTTTTTT.

The rearrangement links TRBV7-9 to TRBJ2-3, with TRBD2 as a possible D gene (7 bases). The length of the CDR3 is 16 residues. V was trimmed by 7 bases and J by 6 bases, leaving 23 bases between them. Germline V gene sequence: CDR1 SEHNR, CDR2 FQNEAQ (reference sequence). CDR3 sequence: CASNPWGRGLADTQYF. CDR3 coding DNA: TGTGCCAGCAACCCCTGGGGGCGGGGGCTGGCGGATACGCAGTATTTT.

The chain employs TRBV6-4 and TRBJ1-2; D perhaps matches TRBD1 (6 bases). Germline values: CDR1 MRHNA, CDR2 SNTAGT. CDR3 length equals 20 residues. Trimming stripped 5 bases from V and 2 bases from J, with 30 bases between. The CDR3 bases are TGTGCCAGCAGTCGTTTCGCCGCCTCGAGACTACAGGGTGAAAACTATGGCTACACCTTC. It is translated as CASSRFAASRLQGENYGYTF.

This chain joins TRBV20-1 and TRBJ2-3; D gene unclear. Trimming left V 3 bases short and J 3 bases short, with 13 bases between. The CDR3 has 14 residues. CDR1 is DFQATT, CDR2 SNEGSKA, per germline (reference sequence). CDR3 protein: CSASRQDPTDTQYF. CDR3 bases: TGCAGTGCTAGTCGCCAGGATCCTACAGATACGCAGTATTTT.

The CDR3 protein is CASSPLGQNSYEQYF. In nucleotides, the CDR3 is TGTGCCAGCTCACCATTAGGACAGAACTCCTACGAGCAGTACTTC. The chain combines TRBV18 with TRBJ2-7; possible D gene TRBD1, 6 bases. The germline CDR1 and CDR2 sequences are KGHSH and LQKENI. This CDR3 is 15 amino acids long. The germline V and J ends were trimmed by 2 bases and 0 bases, with 11 bases remaining between them.

The chain recombines TRBV18 with TRBJ2-1, with 11 bases identical to TRBD1. Trimming removed 5 bases from V and 4 bases from J; junction bases left unmatched: 7. The germline CDR1 and CDR2 sequences are KGHSH and LQKENI. This CDR3 contains 16 residues. Here the CDR3 reads CASSFPGTGGYNEQFF. In DNA, the CDR3 is TGTGCCAGCTCATTTCCCGGGACAGGGGGGTACAATGAGCAGTTCTTC.

This chain uses TRBV5-4 with TRBJ1-2; D is undetermined. This CDR3 comprises 14 residues. V gave up 0 bases and J gave up 8 bases, with 14 bases separating them. CDR1 is SGHNT and CDR2 is YYREEE in the germline V gene (reference sequence). In DNA form, the CDR3 reads TGTGCCAGCAGCTTGGCGGCGGTCCTCGGGGGCTACACCTTC. Translating it yields CASSLAAVLGGYTF.

The chain is built from TRBV2 and TRBJ2-7; a weak D match, TRBD2 (5 bases). The CDR3 sequence is 13 residues long. Between the trimmed V and J ends, which lost 3 bases and 8 bases, there was a span of 14 bases. The germline V gene has CDR1 SNHLY and CDR2 FYNNEI. This CDR3 reads CASSDGVPPKQYF. For the CDR3, the DNA is TGTGCCAGCAGTGACGGGGTCCCTCCCAAGCAGTACTTC.

This sequence joins TRBV5-1 and TRBJ1-2; possible D gene TRBD1, 5 bases. CDR1 and CDR2 from the germline V gene are SGHRS and YFSETQ. The germline V and J ends were trimmed by 2 bases and 1 base, with 15 bases remaining between them. The CDR3 covers 16 residues. Here the CDR3 reads CASSFGRGASNYGYTF. The DNA of the CDR3 is TGCGCCAGCAGCTTCGGGAGGGGCGCGAGTAACTATGGCTACACCTTC.